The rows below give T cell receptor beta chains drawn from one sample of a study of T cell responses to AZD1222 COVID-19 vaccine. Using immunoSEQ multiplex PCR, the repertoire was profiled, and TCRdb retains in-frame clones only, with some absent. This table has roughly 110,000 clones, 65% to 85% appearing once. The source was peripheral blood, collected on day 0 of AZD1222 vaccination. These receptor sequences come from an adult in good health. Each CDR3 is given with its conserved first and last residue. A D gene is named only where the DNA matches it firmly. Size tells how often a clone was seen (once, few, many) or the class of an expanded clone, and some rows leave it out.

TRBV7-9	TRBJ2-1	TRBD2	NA	TGTGCCAGCAGCTTGCGGACTAGCGGGTTGTACAATGAGCAGTTCTTC	CASSLRTSGLYNEQFF
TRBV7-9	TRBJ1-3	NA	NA	TGTGCCCTCCGGACGGTTGTCTCTGGAAACACCATATATTTT	CALRTVVSGNTIYF
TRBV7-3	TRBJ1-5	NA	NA	TGTGCCAGCAGCGTTGGTGGGGATCAGCCCCAGCATTTT	CASSVGGDQPQHF
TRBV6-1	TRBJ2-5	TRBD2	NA	TGTGCCAGCAGTGAAAATCGGGGGGGCTCGGGAGAGACCCAGTACTTC	CASSENRGGSGETQYF
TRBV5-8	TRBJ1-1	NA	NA	TGTGCCAGCAGCCCGGGGCCCCTCCCGGGCATCATGAACACTGAAGCTTTCTTT	CASSPGPLPGIMNTEAFF
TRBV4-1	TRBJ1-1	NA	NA	TGCGCCAGCAGCCAAGAGCACGAGCGAAACACTGAAGCTTTCTTT	CASSQEHERNTEAFF
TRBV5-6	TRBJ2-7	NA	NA	TGTGCCAGCAGCTTGCCCTCCTACGAGCAGTACTTC	CASSLPSYEQYF
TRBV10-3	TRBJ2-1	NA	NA	TGTGCCATCAGGCTTTCGACAGATTACAATGAGCAGTTCTTC	CAIRLSTDYNEQFF
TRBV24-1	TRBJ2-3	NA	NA	TGTGCCACCAGTGATTTTCTAGGGGGAGGCACAGATACGCAGTATTTT	CATSDFLGGGTDTQYF
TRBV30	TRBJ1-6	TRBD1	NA	TGTGCCTGGAGTGTTCAGGGGGGGACAGGGGTTTCACCCCTCCACTTT	CAWSVQGGTGVSPLHF
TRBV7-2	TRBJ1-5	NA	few	TGTGCCAGCAGCTTAGTACCCTTTAATCAGCCCCAGCATTTT	CASSLVPFNQPQHF
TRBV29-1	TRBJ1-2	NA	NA	TGCAGCGTCAAAGGCGGAACAGCCAACTATGGCTACACCTTC	CSVKGGTANYGYTF
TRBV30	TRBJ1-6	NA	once	TGTGCCTGGATCGCCTATAATTCACCCCTCCACTTT	CAWIAYNSPLHF
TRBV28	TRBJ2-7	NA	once	TGTGCCAGCACAGATCTAGCGTCGTACGAGCAGTACTTC	CASTDLASYEQYF
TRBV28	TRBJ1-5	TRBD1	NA	TGTGCCAGCAGCCCGGGACAGCTGAGAGTGGAGCCCCAGCATTTT	CASSPGQLRVEPQHF
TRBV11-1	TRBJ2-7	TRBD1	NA	TGTGCCAGCAGCCCCTTCGGGACAGGGGGTTCCGAGCAGTACTTC	CASSPFGTGGSEQYF
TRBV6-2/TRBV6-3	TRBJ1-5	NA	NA	TGTGCCAGCAGTCCAGGGAGCGGACAGCCCCAGCATTTT	CASSPGSGQPQHF
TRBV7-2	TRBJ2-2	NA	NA	TGTGCCAGCAGCTTAGCGCCTACAGACACCGGGGAGCTGTTTTTT	CASSLAPTDTGELFF
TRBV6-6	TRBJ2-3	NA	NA	TGTGCCAGCAGTCCACCAGGGGCAGATACGCAGTATTTT	CASSPPGADTQYF
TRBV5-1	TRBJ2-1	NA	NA	TGCGCCAGTAGCTCGAGCTCCTACAATGAGCAGTTCTTC	CASSSSSYNEQFF
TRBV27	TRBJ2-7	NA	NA	TGTGCCAGCAGTTTGTATACTTCTTCCTACGAGCAGTACTTC	CASSLYTSSYEQYF
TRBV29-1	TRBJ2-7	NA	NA	TGCAGTGGGGCTGGGGATGGCTACGAGCAGCACTTC	CSGAGDGYEQHF
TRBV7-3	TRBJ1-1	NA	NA	TGTGCCAGCACCCTGAGGCAGGTCCCACCGCTGAACACTGAAGCTTTCTTT	CASTLRQVPPLNTEAFF
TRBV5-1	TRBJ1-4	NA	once	TGCGCCAGCGCAACCCGGGCGGGGACTAATGAAAAACTGTTTTTT	CASATRAGTNEKLFF
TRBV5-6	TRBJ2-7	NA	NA	TGTGCCAGCAGCTTGAGAGGGTATCAATTCGACGAGCAGTACTTC	CASSLRGYQFDEQYF
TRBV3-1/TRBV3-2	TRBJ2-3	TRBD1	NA	TGTGCCAGCAGCCAAGTGACCGACAGGGCACGGTTTAGCACAGATACGCAGTATTTT	CASSQVTDRARFSTDTQYF
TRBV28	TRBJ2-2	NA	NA	TGTGCCAGCAGTCTTCACACCCCCACCGGGGAGCTGTTTTTT	CASSLHTPTGELFF
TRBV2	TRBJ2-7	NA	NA	TGTGCCAGCACCGAATCGGTAGCCCGCGAGCAGTACTTC	CASTESVAREQYF
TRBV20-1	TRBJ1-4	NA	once	TGCAGTGCCGTCGAGAGGGGAAAACTGTTTTTT	CSAVERGKLFF
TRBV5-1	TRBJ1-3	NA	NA	TGCGCCAGCAGGGACTACTCTGGAAACACCATATATTTT	CASRDYSGNTIYF
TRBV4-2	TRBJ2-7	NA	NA	TGTGCCAGCAGCCAAGATCACCAGCTTGGTTCCTACGAGCAGTACTTC	CASSQDHQLGSYEQYF
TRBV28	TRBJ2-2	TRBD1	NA	TGTGCCAGCAGTTTGGATAGAAGGGGACAGGGTTTCGGCGGGGAGCTGTTTTTT	CASSLDRRGQGFGGELFF